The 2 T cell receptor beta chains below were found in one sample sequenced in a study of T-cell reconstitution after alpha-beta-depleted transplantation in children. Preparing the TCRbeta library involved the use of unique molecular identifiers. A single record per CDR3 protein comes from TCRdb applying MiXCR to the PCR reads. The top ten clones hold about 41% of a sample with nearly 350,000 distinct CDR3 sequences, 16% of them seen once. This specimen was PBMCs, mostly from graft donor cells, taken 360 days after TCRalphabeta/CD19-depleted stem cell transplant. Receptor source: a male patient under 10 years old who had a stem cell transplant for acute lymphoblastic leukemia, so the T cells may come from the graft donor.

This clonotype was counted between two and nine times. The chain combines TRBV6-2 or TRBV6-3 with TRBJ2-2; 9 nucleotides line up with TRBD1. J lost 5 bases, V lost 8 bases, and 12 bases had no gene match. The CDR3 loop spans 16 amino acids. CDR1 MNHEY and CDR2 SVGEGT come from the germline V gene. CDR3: CASSPMGTGLTGELFF. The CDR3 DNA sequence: TGTGCCAGCTCCCCTATGGGGACAGGGCTAACCGGGGAGCTGTTTTTT.

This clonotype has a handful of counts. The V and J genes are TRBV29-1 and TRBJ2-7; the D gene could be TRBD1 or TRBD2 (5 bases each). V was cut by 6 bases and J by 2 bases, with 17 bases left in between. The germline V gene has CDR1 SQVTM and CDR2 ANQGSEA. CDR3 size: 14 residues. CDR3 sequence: CSVPGPGPTYEQYF. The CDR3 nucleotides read TGCAGCGTGCCGGGACCCGGACCTACCTACGAGCAGTACTTC.